The source of this T cell receptor beta chain is a study of cytomegalovirus exposure and HLA in healthy donors (dated by TCRdb to 2015 to 2018). About the investigation overall: An earlier analysis of approximately 640 of the donors reported roughly 300 Gb of sequence data and around 120 million unique TCR beta sequences from approximately 180 million T cells. Approximately 300 gigabases of sequencing data and 78 million or so unique TCR sequences were included in an early release covering 550 to 650 HLA-typed donors. Several DR-DQ haplotypes were treated as single units for association and clustering because of strong linkage in the cohort. A later genetic analysis used genome-wide SNP genotypes for 398 of the 666 donors, treating that subset as a discovery cohort. Of the 350 to 400 genotyped donors, approximately 82% fell in the genetic ancestry cluster associated with self-reported Caucasian donors. An earlier analysis of around 580 of the donors used high-throughput TCR beta sequencing to judge whether each TCR beta V gene segment behaved as functional or pseudogenic. On average, roughly 250,000 unique TCR beta nucleotide sequences were sequenced per donor among about 400 genotyped donors of the cohort, with roughly 20% of those sequences being non-productive. The study profiled the T cell repertoires of some 610 subjects by immunosequencing and related them to cytomegalovirus serostatus. The study aimed to test whether cataloging public T cell receptors could reveal signatures of past pathogen exposure. Donor age, sex, ethnicity and CMV serostatus were compiled alongside the repertoire data. The number of typed donors differed by locus: about 620-640 for A, B, C, DRB1 and DQB1; some 500 for DQA1; over 600 for DPA1; and 400 to 480 for DPB1. Every repertoire in the discovery cohort had been generated on one and the same sequencing platform. In addition to the first cohort of 650 to 750 subjects, a separate validation cohort of about 120 different subjects was used. Both class I and class II loci were covered by HLA typing, at four-digit resolution. To predict cytomegalovirus infection status, the study combined high-throughput TCR immunosequencing, statistical association of individual TCRs with disease status, and machine learning. A later analysis re-analyzed previously published TCR beta repertoires from about 600 donors and added high-resolution HLA genotyping to study TCR occurrence patterns. Rather than drawing on any new phenotypic data, the later analysis identified candidate immune exposures from TCR beta sequences and the way those sequences occurred across donors.

Points on this clone: The antigen it recognizes is unknown. A read error may produce the germline difference seen at one junction end.

In total, about 650 healthy bone marrow donors made up the cohort. All cohort members were sampled while nominally healthy, although unrecorded immune exposures were likely present. The donor tested CMV seronegative and was one of the 352 seronegative cohort members. Every donor gave a peripheral blood sample, and the peripheral blood mononuclear cells from that sample were used for TCR beta sequencing. The Qiagen DNeasy Blood Extraction Kit was used to extract genomic DNA from the blood cell samples. Beyond this particular receptor, the publication reports: A further reported finding was that TCR beta sequences accurately predicted the HLA-A and HLA-B alleles for most subjects in the first cohort. While some public TCRs were present in many individuals, most TCR sequences turned up only very rarely across donors. In this cohort, only TCR beta chains were sequenced, and detectable features were limited by the absence of alpha or paired-chain data. A later genetic analysis associated a missense DCLRE1C variant with V-gene and J-gene trimming of TCR beta chains, and an independent cohort replicated the association. The study listed approximately 150 TCR beta chains as associated with cytomegalovirus. Linkage disequilibrium might explain the correlated functional status among segregating V segments, but an unknown experimental factor could not be excluded. According to a later analysis, most CMV-associated TCR beta chains appeared to be HLA-restricted, and the HLA associations seemed to be driven largely by CMV exposure. Some IMGT-functional V segments, including TRBV6-2 and TRBV6-3, could not be told apart with the 87-base-pair reads, so those segments were excluded. Presence/absence analyses assumed roughly uniform sequencing depth across donors, an assumption that may not hold. A later analysis associated 16,951 TCR beta sequences with specific HLA alleles at a false discovery rate of 0.05. HLA typing was unavailable for some donors at each locus, so association tests used only the typed subset. In an earlier analysis of fewer than 750 of the donors, most TCR beta V segments were observed in productive rearrangements about 90% or about 30% of the time, broadly matching IMGT annotations. The classifier was reported to diagnose cytomegalovirus status with high specificity and sensitivity in both the original cohort and the validation cohort. In a later analysis, several top co-occurrence clusters were reported to appear linked to parvovirus B19, influenza, CMV and Epstein-Barr virus. In a later analysis, the rate of TCR association differed among HLA loci, with DRB1 alleles having the most associated TCRs and HLA-C alleles having the fewest. In a later analysis, HLA-associated TCR beta chains showed more clonal expansion and lower generation probabilities than non-associated chains that were equally common. A cluster of highly shared sequence variants was judged likely to be a technical artifact of the sequencing pipeline. Immune exposure information for the cohort was limited to CMV serostatus. A few of the identified cytomegalovirus-associated TCR beta chains were confirmed in vitro to be specific for cytomegalovirus antigens. It was suggested by the authors that the approach could potentially be generalized to other disease states and immunological phenotypes. Assigning TCR associations to individual alleles was difficult when HLA alleles, especially DR and DQ, strongly co-occurred. The earlier analysis of a few hundred of the donors excluded 15 to 20 rarely observed V segments, including chromosome 9 orphons, because counts were too low. According to a later genetic analysis, donors in an Asian-associated ancestry cluster had fewer N-insertions in productive TCRs than the approximately 650-donor mean.

Library generation was performed with the immunoSEQ multiplex PCR assay. For the multiplex PCR, a mixture combining 60 forward primers for TCR Vbeta segments and 13 reverse primers for TCR Jbeta segments was used. The CDR3 region of rearranged TCR beta genes was amplified from genomic DNA by a multiplex PCR assay. Amplified TCR beta libraries were sequenced as 87-base-pair reads on the Illumina HiSeq System. Per the authors' processing: Across the roughly 640 repertoires, a later analysis counted tens of millions of unique TCR beta chains, around 11 million of which were shared by at least two donors. To remove PCR and sequencing errors, raw reads were error-corrected and collapsed into unique sequences using a nearest-neighbor algorithm that merged closely related sequences. V, D and J gene segments were assigned by aligning CDR3 sequences to IMGT reference sequences. Each retained sequence needed at least a six-nucleotide match to both a V gene segment and a J gene segment. A rearrangement was called productive if the CDR3 had no stop codons and remained in frame with V and J, and every other rearrangement was called non-productive. CDR3 was defined according to IMGT convention as the region running from the second conserved V-encoded cysteine to the conserved J-encoded phenylalanine. The earlier analysis of approximately 500 of the donors excluded sequences that lacked an unambiguous match to a single V gene segment. In an earlier analysis of 587 of the donors, V segments were called functional above 56.7% productive rearrangements and were called segregating when the between-donor standard deviation exceeded 5%. A statistical classification framework was built for diagnosing cytomegalovirus status from the catalog of TCR beta chain sequences. In a later analysis, V and J genes were assigned by comparing TCR nucleotide sequences against IMGT/GENE-DB human TR gene sequences. A later analysis assigned CDR3 sequences and most-parsimonious VDJ recombination scenarios with the TCRdist pipeline. In a later analysis, every TCR beta chain was defined by the combination of its CDR3 amino acid sequence and its V-gene family, and reads without a unique V-gene family were dropped. To address suspected cross-contamination and a sequencing artifact, a later analysis removed 592 highly shared, low-generation-probability nucleotide sequences. In a later analysis, a clonal expansion index for each public chain was calculated from normalized within-repertoire ranks of inferred template counts. In a later analysis, generation probabilities were computed with a VDJ recombination model fitted to out-of-frame rearrangements, and the resulting probabilities were checked against IGoR. In a later analysis, TCR-TCR, TCR-HLA and TCR-CMV co-occurrence was scored with hypergeometric tests, and a repertoire-size bias correction was applied to TCR pairs. In a later analysis, false discovery rates were estimated by permuting HLA or CMV assignments 20 times. A later analysis grouped co-occurring TCRs with DBSCAN, adding TCRdist sequence similarity when clustering within HLA-allele-positive subsets. For co-occurrence clustering, repertoires with fewer than 30,000 or more than 120,000 public chains were excluded, along with roughly 5 repertoires with anomalous nucleotide sharing. TCRdb re-hosts the immuneACCESS table, in-frame sequences only. Its copies lack some clones; in the studies checked, an unresolved V gene accounts for under half of them, and the cause for the rest is not known. V and J calls and clone size are those listed in that table; D and trimming were worked out from the DNA. The table held for this sample gives about 84,000 clones. 0.58% of the sample belongs to the ten largest clones.

The CDR3 contains 15 residues, cysteine and phenylalanine counted. Kept here is only the CDR3 DNA, which spans 45 bases and is read in frame from base 1. The germline V gene (reference sequence) yields SSHAT for CDR1 and FNYEAQ for CDR2. The sequenced material came from PBMCs. The receptor was derived from a man aged 50-59 years in good health and CMV-seronegative. The chain is assembled from TRBV7-7 and TRBJ2-5; 9 bases in the middle match TRBD1. The base sequence is TGTGCTAGCAGCTTACTTCTACAGGGGGCGGAGACCCAGTACTTC. This translates into CASSLLLQGAETQYF.